The 7 T cell receptor beta chains presented below share a single source sample, sequenced in a study of breast tumors, draining lymph nodes, adjacent tissues. Breast cancer patients provided tissue from their axillary draining lymph nodes. TCRdb ran MiXCR on the multiplex PCR reads and lists one entry per CDR3 protein. Of fewer than 200,000 distinct CDR3 sequences listed, approximately 33% are singletons. The sequenced sample was axillary lymph node tissue. The receptors originated from a female donor with breast cancer. Some clones in this sample may be carry-over from other donors' samples.

This rearrangement joins TRBV6-5 to TRBJ2-5; TRBD1 is a possible D gene (7 bases). Trimming stripped 6 bases from V and 4 bases from J, with 18 bases between. The CDR3 runs 15 residues. Germline CDR1 is MNHEY and CDR2 is SVGAGI. CDR3 region: CASSPDREVGETQYF. The CDR3 nucleotides are TGTGCCAGCAGCCCTGACAGGGAGGTCGGAGAGACCCAGTACTTC.

Regarding this clonotype: An end of the junction does not agree with germline; a read error may underlie this. The genes are TRBV2 and TRBJ2-5; D could derive from TRBD1 or TRBD2 (5 bases each). The CDR3 has 14 amino acids. Per germline, CDR1 SNHLY and CDR2 FYNNEI. CDR3 nucleotide sequence: TGTGCCGGCAGTGAAACCACAGGCGGGGAGACCCAGTACTTC. It is translated as CAGSETTGGETQYF.

The chain employs TRBV20-1 and TRBJ1-1; 7 bases match TRBD1. Germline CDR1 reads DFQATT; CDR2 reads SNEGSKA (reference sequence). J was trimmed by 1 base and V by 5 bases; bases with no gene match: 4. The CDR3 runs 13 residues. CDR3 in DNA: TGCAGTGCTTCAGACAGGGAGAACACTGAAGCTTTCTTT. It translates to CSASDRENTEAFF.

This clonotype has at least ten counts. This rearrangement joins TRBV18 to TRBJ1-4; the match to TRBD1 covers 8 bases. This CDR3 has 15 residues. Germline CDR1 is KGHSH and CDR2 is LQKENI. V shed 4 bases and J 8 bases; nucleotides not matched to a gene: 9. This CDR3 reads CASSRDRGREEKLFF. For the CDR3, the DNA is TGTGCCAGCTCACGAGACAGGGGAAGAGAGGAAAAACTGTTTTTT.

The sample holds many counts of this clonotype. V is TRBV5-5 and J is TRBJ1-4, with 7 bases fitting TRBD1. CDR3 length: 14 amino acids. Germline-derived CDR1 and CDR2 are SGHKS and YYEKEE (reference sequence). J lost 6 bases, V lost 4 bases, and 6 bases had no gene match. The CDR3 spells CASSTTGIHEKLFF. Written as DNA, the CDR3 is TGTGCCAGCAGCACGACAGGGATACATGAAAAACTGTTTTTT.

This clonotype was seen many times. V usage is TRBV2 and J usage is TRBJ1-1; D is uncertain. CDR3 length: 15 amino acids. The V gene's germline CDR1 is SNHLY and CDR2 FYNNEI. With 1 base removed from V and 0 bases from J, the gap between germline ends came to 9 bases. CDR3 DNA: TGTGCCAGCAGTGAAGTGGCAGCCATGAACACTGAAGCTTTCTTT. This gives the protein CASSEVAAMNTEAFF.

The chain carries TRBV2 and TRBJ2-1; 13 nucleotides match TRBD2. The CDR3 is 13 residues long. Trimming at V came to 2 bases and at J to 15 bases, leaving 4 bases not matched to a gene. Germline CDR1 and CDR2: SNHLY and FYNNEI. In DNA form, the CDR3 reads TGTGCCAGCAGTGAAATTGGACTAGCGGGAGTGTTCTTC. Translated, it gives CASSEIGLAGVFF.